This T cell receptor beta chain is from a study of patients and donors after allogeneic stem cell transplantation. TCRdb used MiXCR to reprocess the RT-PCR reads, holding one entry per CDR3 protein. The sample shows some 880,000 distinct CDR3 sequences, roughly 18% of them seen only once. The CDR3 spans 17 residues. Germline V CDR1 and CDR2: SGHAT, FQNNGV. V lost 4 bases and J lost 7; bases outside the gene matches: 12. This TCR was recovered from a human donor who was either an allogeneic HSCT recipient or a stem cell or donor lymphocyte infusion donor (not recorded which). It is not recorded whose cells these are; they may come from a transplant donor. This chain links TRBV11-2 with TRBJ1-6; TRBD1 aligns across 8 bases. Sequences were obtained from blood, either unsorted or a sorted T cell fraction (not recorded which). CDR3 bases: TGTGCCAGCAGCTCCGCGCTTAAGGACAGGGACAATTCACCCCTCCACTTT. Its translation: CASSSALKDRDNSPLHF. Drawing the rest from reference TRBV11-2 and TRBJ1-6, the complete variable domain is EAGVAQSPRYKIIEKRQSVAFWCNPISGHATLYWYQQILGQGPKLLIQFQNNGVVDDSQLPKDRFSAERLKGVDSTLKIQPAKLEDSAVYLCASSSALKDRDNSPLHFGNGTRLTVT.